Listed below are T cell receptor beta chains from one sample, sequenced in a study of vaccination effects on CD4 cells after COVID-19. Generated by immunoSEQ multiplex PCR, the TCRdb table keeps only in-frame clones and is missing some. Of some 14,000 clones in the sample, around 76% are singletons; the top ten hold 25%. These receptors lack a known antigen. The specimen comprised CD4+ T cells from PBMCs cultured with HCoV-229E spike peptides, sampled before COVID-19 vaccination. Every receptor here comes from a human donor who received a COVID-19 vaccine. The CDR3 runs from the conserved cysteine through the conserved F or W. Fields, in order: J gene, clone size, D gene, V gene, CDR3 protein, CDR3 DNA. A D gene is named only where the DNA matches it firmly. Some rows mark clone size as missing; the rest say once, few, many or name a class of expanded clone.

J gene: TRBJ2-7
clone size: NA
D gene: TRBD1
V gene: TRBV5-1
CDR3 protein: CASSLTGQGYEQYF
CDR3 DNA: TGCGCCAGCAGCCTAACGGGACAGGGGTACGAGCAGTACTTC

J gene: TRBJ1-2
clone size: NA
D gene: NA
V gene: TRBV28
CDR3 protein: CASSWAGVVYGYTF
CDR3 DNA: TGTGCCAGCAGTTGGGCCGGAGTTGTGTATGGCTACACCTTC

J gene: TRBJ2-3
clone size: NA
D gene: NA
V gene: TRBV4-1
CDR3 protein: CASSQATGASTDTQYF
CDR3 DNA: TGCGCCAGCAGCCAAGCAACGGGGGCTAGCACAGATACGCAGTATTTT

J gene: TRBJ2-5
clone size: few
D gene: TRBD1
V gene: TRBV7-2
CDR3 protein: CASSLRQGGETQYF
CDR3 DNA: TGTGCCAGCAGCTTGAGACAGGGTGGGGAGACCCAGTACTTC

J gene: TRBJ1-6
clone size: once
D gene: NA
V gene: TRBV2
CDR3 protein: CASREGDYSPLHF
CDR3 DNA: TGTGCCAGCAGGGAGGGGGATTATTCACCCCTCCACTTT

J gene: TRBJ2-7
clone size: NA
D gene: NA
V gene: TRBV13
CDR3 protein: CASSLPGTERYF
CDR3 DNA: TGTGCCAGCAGCTTACCTGGGACGGAACGGTACTTC

J gene: TRBJ1-5
clone size: NA
D gene: NA
V gene: TRBV7-2
CDR3 protein: CASSLAGKNQPQHF
CDR3 DNA: TGTGCCAGCAGCTTAGCTGGCAAAAATCAGCCCCAGCATTTT

J gene: TRBJ2-3
clone size: NA
D gene: NA
V gene: TRBV7-2
CDR3 protein: CASSTGQNTDTQYF
CDR3 DNA: TGTGCCAGCAGCACAGGACAAAACACAGATACGCAGTATTTT

J gene: TRBJ1-6
clone size: NA
D gene: TRBD1
V gene: TRBV7-9
CDR3 protein: CASSLEQGGNSPLHF
CDR3 DNA: TGTGCCAGCAGCTTAGAGCAGGGGGGAAATTCACCCCTCCACTTT

J gene: TRBJ1-6
clone size: NA
D gene: NA
V gene: TRBV7-3
CDR3 protein: CASSATGPPWDYNSPLHF
CDR3 DNA: TGTGCCAGCAGCGCGACAGGCCCCCCTTGGGATTATAATTCACCCCTCCACTTT

J gene: TRBJ1-5
clone size: NA
D gene: NA
V gene: TRBV5-5
CDR3 protein: CASSLWGGPHQPQHF
CDR3 DNA: TGTGCCAGCAGCTTGTGGGGCGGCCCGCATCAGCCCCAGCATTTT

J gene: TRBJ2-4
clone size: NA
D gene: NA
V gene: TRBV29-1
CDR3 protein: CSAGIGGNIQYF
CDR3 DNA: TGCAGCGCGGGGATAGGGGGAAACATTCAGTACTTC

J gene: TRBJ1-6
clone size: NA
D gene: NA
V gene: TRBV5-6
CDR3 protein: CASSLDLSLNSPLHF
CDR3 DNA: TGTGCCAGCAGCTTGGATTTATCCCTTAATTCACCCCTCCACTTT

J gene: TRBJ1-2
clone size: NA
D gene: NA
V gene: TRBV14
CDR3 protein: CASSRGRGYFGGYTF
CDR3 DNA: TGTGCCAGCAGCCGGGGCAGGGGTTATTTTGGTGGCTACACCTTC

J gene: TRBJ2-3
clone size: once
D gene: TRBD2
V gene: TRBV11-2
CDR3 protein: CASSLEGGGTNTQYF
CDR3 DNA: TGTGCCAGCAGCTTAGAGGGCGGGGGAACGAATACGCAGTATTTT

J gene: TRBJ2-3
clone size: NA
D gene: TRBD2
V gene: TRBV5-1
CDR3 protein: CASSLEGSGSRDTQYF
CDR3 DNA: TGCGCCAGCAGCTTGGAGGGTAGCGGGAGCCGAGATACGCAGTATTTT

J gene: TRBJ2-2
clone size: NA
D gene: TRBD2
V gene: TRBV7-2
CDR3 protein: CASSFWTSGRANTGELFF
CDR3 DNA: TGTGCCAGCAGCTTCTGGACTAGCGGGAGGGCGAACACCGGGGAGCTGTTTTTT

J gene: TRBJ2-1
clone size: NA
D gene: NA
V gene: TRBV5-1
CDR3 protein: CASSLAKGSDLHNEQFF
CDR3 DNA: TGCGCCAGCAGCTTGGCTAAAGGGAGCGATCTGCACAATGAGCAGTTCTTC

J gene: TRBJ2-3
clone size: NA
D gene: NA
V gene: TRBV28
CDR3 protein: CASRPTLAADTQYF
CDR3 DNA: TGTGCCAGCAGACCGACTCTAGCTGCAGATACGCAGTATTTT

J gene: TRBJ2-1
clone size: NA
D gene: TRBD1
V gene: TRBV29-1
CDR3 protein: CSVEDGLRGQGFYNEQFF
CDR3 DNA: TGCAGCGTTGAAGATGGGCTCAGGGGACAGGGATTCTACAATGAGCAGTTCTTC

J gene: TRBJ2-7
clone size: few
D gene: NA
V gene: TRBV10-1
CDR3 protein: CASSVGGGWEQYF
CDR3 DNA: TGCGCCAGCTCGGTGGGGGGGGGCTGGGAGCAGTACTTC

J gene: TRBJ2-2
clone size: NA
D gene: TRBD2
V gene: TRBV7-9
CDR3 protein: CASSFVAGGTGELFF
CDR3 DNA: TGTGCCAGCAGCTTCGTAGCGGGGGGCACCGGGGAGCTGTTTTTT

J gene: TRBJ1-1
clone size: few
D gene: NA
V gene: TRBV11-2
CDR3 protein: CASSLDPSMNTEAFF
CDR3 DNA: TGTGCCAGCAGCTTAGATCCGTCCATGAACACTGAAGCTTTCTTT

J gene: TRBJ1-2
clone size: few
D gene: TRBD1
V gene: TRBV19
CDR3 protein: CASSKTGANYGYTF
CDR3 DNA: TGTGCCAGTAGTAAAACAGGGGCAAACTATGGCTACACCTTC

J gene: TRBJ2-7
clone size: NA
D gene: NA
V gene: TRBV6-5
CDR3 protein: CASSTYQDYEGQYF
CDR3 DNA: TGTGCCAGCAGCACGTACCAGGATTACGAAGGGCAGTACTTC

J gene: TRBJ1-6
clone size: NA
D gene: NA
V gene: TRBV7-9
CDR3 protein: CASSSRGGGSGPLHF
CDR3 DNA: TGTGCCAGCAGCTCGCGGGGGGGAGGATCAGGGCCCCTCCACTTT

J gene: TRBJ1-5
clone size: NA
D gene: NA
V gene: TRBV2
CDR3 protein: CASSKSGMGQPQHF
CDR3 DNA: TGTGCCAGCAGCAAATCAGGGATGGGGCAGCCCCAGCATTTT

J gene: TRBJ1-1
clone size: NA
D gene: TRBD1
V gene: TRBV4-1
CDR3 protein: CASSQGRDRGLSNTEAFF
CDR3 DNA: TGCGCCAGCAGCCAGGGCCGGGACAGAGGCCTTTCGAACACTGAAGCTTTCTTT

J gene: TRBJ2-6
clone size: NA
D gene: NA
V gene: TRBV9
CDR3 protein: CASSPRFSTREFSGANVLTF
CDR3 DNA: TGTGCCAGCAGCCCAAGGTTCTCAACACGGGAGTTCTCTGGGGCCAACGTCCTGACTTTC

J gene: TRBJ2-7
clone size: few
D gene: NA
V gene: TRBV7-9
CDR3 protein: CASSAVLDEQYF
CDR3 DNA: TGTGCCAGCAGCGCAGTTTTAGACGAGCAGTACTTC

J gene: TRBJ1-2
clone size: NA
D gene: NA
V gene: TRBV6-2/TRBV6-3
CDR3 protein: CASSYREGYGYTF
CDR3 DNA: TGTGCCAGCAGTTACCGGGAGGGGTATGGCTACACCTTC

J gene: TRBJ1-2
clone size: NA
D gene: NA
V gene: TRBV7-2
CDR3 protein: CASSLSPTYGAVGGGYTF
CDR3 DNA: TGTGCCAGCAGCTTGAGTCCTACTTACGGAGCTGTCGGGGGAGGCTACACCTTC

J gene: TRBJ2-7
clone size: NA
D gene: TRBD1
V gene: TRBV30
CDR3 protein: CAWSPWGQGSYEQYF
CDR3 DNA: TGTGCCTGGAGCCCATGGGGACAGGGGTCCTACGAGCAGTACTTC

J gene: TRBJ1-6
clone size: NA
D gene: NA
V gene: TRBV5-1
CDR3 protein: CASSLGQEQGKNNSPLHF
CDR3 DNA: TGCGCCAGCAGCTTGGGACAAGAACAGGGAAAAAATAATTCACCCCTCCACTTT

J gene: TRBJ2-3
clone size: NA
D gene: NA
V gene: TRBV14
CDR3 protein: CASSQYYGTDTQYF
CDR3 DNA: TGTGCCAGCAGCCAATATTACGGAACAGATACGCAGTATTTT

J gene: TRBJ1-1
clone size: NA
D gene: NA
V gene: TRBV27
CDR3 protein: CASSETFRLNTEAFF
CDR3 DNA: TGTGCCAGCAGTGAAACGTTCAGGCTGAACACTGAAGCTTTCTTT

J gene: TRBJ2-7
clone size: NA
D gene: TRBD2
V gene: TRBV3-1/TRBV3-2
CDR3 protein: CASSRLADATYEQYF
CDR3 DNA: TGTGCCAGCAGCCGACTAGCGGACGCTACCTACGAGCAGTACTTC

J gene: TRBJ2-7
clone size: few
D gene: NA
V gene: TRBV6-1
CDR3 protein: CASSDSASNSYEQYF
CDR3 DNA: TGTGCCAGCAGCGACAGCGCCTCCAATTCCTACGAGCAGTACTTC

J gene: TRBJ1-6
clone size: NA
D gene: NA
V gene: TRBV19
CDR3 protein: CASSIGRTVQHSPLHF
CDR3 DNA: TGTGCCAGTAGTATAGGCCGGACAGTTCAACATTCACCCCTCCACTTT

J gene: TRBJ2-7
clone size: once
D gene: NA
V gene: TRBV3-1/TRBV3-2
CDR3 protein: CASSQGRTTYEQYF
CDR3 DNA: TGTGCCAGCAGCCAAGGGAGGACAACCTACGAGCAGTACTTC